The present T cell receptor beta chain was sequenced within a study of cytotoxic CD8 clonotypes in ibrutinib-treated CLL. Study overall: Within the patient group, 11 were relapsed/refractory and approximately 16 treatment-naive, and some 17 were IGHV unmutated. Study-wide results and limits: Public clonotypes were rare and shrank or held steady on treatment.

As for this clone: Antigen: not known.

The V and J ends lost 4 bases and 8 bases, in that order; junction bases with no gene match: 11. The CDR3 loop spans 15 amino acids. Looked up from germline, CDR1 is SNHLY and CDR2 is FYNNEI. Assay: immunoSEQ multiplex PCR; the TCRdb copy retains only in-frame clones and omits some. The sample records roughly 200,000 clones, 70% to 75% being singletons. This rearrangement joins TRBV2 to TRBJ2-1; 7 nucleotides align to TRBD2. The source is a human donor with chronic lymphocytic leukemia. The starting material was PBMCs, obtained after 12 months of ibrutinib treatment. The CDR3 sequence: CASSVGLGAWDEQFF. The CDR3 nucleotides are TGTGCCAGCAGTGTTGGACTAGGGGCCTGGGATGAGCAGTTCTTC.